This TCR beta chain was sequenced in a study of T cell responses to AZD1222 COVID-19 vaccine. The CDR3 contains 16 residues. Germline CDR1 and CDR2: MGHRA and YSYEKL. Trimming removed 5 bases from V and 5 bases from J, with 21 bases in between. Clones were read by immunoSEQ multiplex PCR, and TCRdb kept only the in-frame ones, dropping some. The sample has more than 150,000 clones; around 95% are singletons. Findings and caveats of the study: Increases in Spike-specific TCR breadth and depth were seen after two AZD1222 doses. A mostly white British donor set with more females was recruited, and clonal diversity was possibly underestimated.

With respect to this clone: Its antigen is undetermined.

Sequences were derived from peripheral blood, sampled on day 0 of AZD1222 vaccination. The rearrangement joins TRBV4-1 to TRBJ1-1; tentative D call: TRBD1 (5 bases). The TCR originated in an adult in good health. The CDR3 DNA reads TGCGCCAGCAGCAATAGCCTCCTACAGGACGTGACTGAAGCTTTCTTT. Residues: CASSNSLLQDVTEAFF.